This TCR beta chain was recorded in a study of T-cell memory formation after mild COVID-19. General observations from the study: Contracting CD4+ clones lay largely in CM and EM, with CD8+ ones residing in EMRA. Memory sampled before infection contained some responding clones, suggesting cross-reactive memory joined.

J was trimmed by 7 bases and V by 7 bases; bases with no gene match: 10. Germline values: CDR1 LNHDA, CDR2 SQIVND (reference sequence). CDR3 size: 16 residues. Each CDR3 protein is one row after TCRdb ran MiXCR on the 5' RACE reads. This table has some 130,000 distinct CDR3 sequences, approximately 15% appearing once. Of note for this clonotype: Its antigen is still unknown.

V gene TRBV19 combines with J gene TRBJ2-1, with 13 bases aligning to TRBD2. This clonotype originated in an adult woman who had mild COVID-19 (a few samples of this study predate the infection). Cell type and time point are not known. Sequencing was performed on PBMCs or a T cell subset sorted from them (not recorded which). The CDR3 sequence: CASTTLTSGRRNEQFF. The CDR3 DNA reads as TGTGCCAGTACCACACTGACTAGCGGGAGGAGGAATGAGCAGTTCTTC.